What follows are 7 T cell receptor beta chains derived from one specimen sequenced in a study of post-analysis software for immune sequencing data. Unique molecular identifiers were present in the TCR beta cDNA libraries. From the PCR reads, TCRdb called clonotypes with MiXCR, one entry per CDR3 protein. The sample has roughly 570,000 distinct CDR3 sequences, 30% to 40% seen once. Antigen specificity for these receptors is unknown. Notes on the study in general: A handful of TRBV segments appeared more often in patients than in controls, and TRBV5-6, TRBV5-1 and TRBV20-1 were among these.

Sequenced sample: blood. The receptors come from a girl aged 2-17 years with multiple sclerosis.

This clonotype was seen a few times. The CDR3 DNA is TGTGCCAGCAGCGCAGGACGCGAAGAGACCCAGTACTTC. It yields the protein CASSAGREETQYF. The chain has TRBV2 and TRBJ2-5; D is undetermined. Trimming took off 6 bases at V and 3 bases at J, with 11 bases between the two ends. CDR3 length: 13 residues. CDR1 and CDR2 from the germline V gene are SNHLY and FYNNEI.

This sequence joins TRBV7-9 and TRBJ2-5; TRBD1 matches 7 bases. Judging by the DNA end, TRBJ2-7 fits better; the J call may be wrong. The CDR3 length is 13 residues. Germline V gene sequence: CDR1 SEHNR, CDR2 FQNEAQ (reference sequence). The CDR3 DNA reads TGTGCCAGCAGCGAGGGGGCGCGAGACGAGCAGTACTTC. Encoded protein: CASSEGARDEQYF.

This chain links TRBV20-1 with TRBJ2-4; 9 positions agree with TRBD2. The J call is doubtful: the DNA matches TRBJ2-7 better. CDR3 length: 15 residues. Germline values: CDR1 DFQATT, CDR2 SNEGSKA (reference sequence). The CDR3: CSAREIAGADYEQYF. For the CDR3, the DNA is TGCAGTGCTCGCGAGATAGCGGGGGCCGACTACGAGCAGTACTTC.

This clonotype was seen at least ten times. The chain is built from TRBV29-1 and TRBJ2-1; the match to TRBD2 covers 9 bases. This CDR3 is built from 14 residues. Germline CDR1 SQVTM, CDR2 ANQGSEA. Trimming removed 4 bases from V and 8 bases from J; junction bases left unmatched: 9. CDR3 residues: CSVAIAGVPYEQFF. The DNA for the CDR3 is TGCAGCGTTGCTATAGCGGGGGTCCCCTATGAGCAGTTCTTC.

This clonotype has only a few counts. The chain couples TRBV4-1 to TRBJ2-1; a possible D gene is TRBD2 (5 bases). The CDR3 is 12 amino acids. Trimming pared 4 bases from V and 12 bases from J, leaving 13 bases between. Germline-derived CDR1 and CDR2 are MGHRA and YSYEKL. CDR3 region: CASSPNPGRQFF. The CDR3 region has the DNA TGCGCCAGCAGCCCCAACCCGGGGAGGCAGTTCTTC.

This sequence joins TRBV10-2 and TRBJ2-5; D is ambiguous. The germline V and J ends were trimmed by 8 bases and 13 bases, with 14 bases remaining between them. Germline V gives CDR1 WSHSY, CDR2 SAAADI. The CDR3 sequence is 10 residues long. The CDR3 sequence: CASGPDSGYF. The CDR3 nucleotides read TGCGCCAGCGGTCCAGATTCGGGGTACTTC.

The CDR3 bases are TGTGCCAGCAGTTACAATGGGCAGGGACGGTCTTTCTTT. Translated, it gives CASSYNGQGRSFF. The chain is built from TRBV6-2 or TRBV6-3 and TRBJ1-1; possibly TRBD1 for D (5 bases). Germline-derived CDR1 and CDR2 are MNHEY and SVGEGT. There are 13 residues in the CDR3. V was cut by 2 bases and J by 12 bases, with 16 bases left in between.